Listed below are T cell receptor beta chains from one sample, sequenced in a study of control samples from healthy donors and cancer patients. TCRdb keeps only in-frame clones here, not all; method: immunoSEQ multiplex PCR. The sample lists roughly 92,000 clones, around 86% occurring once. The specimen was blood. Receptor source: a woman in her forties or fifties in good health. Both conserved end residues are part of each CDR3. The order of the fields is CDR3 length, J gene, V gene, CDR3 protein.

>15|TRBJ1-1|TRBV27
CASSLSGRGNTEAFF
>14|TRBJ1-1|TRBV6-6
CASSVQWGNTEAFF
>15|TRBJ1-6|TRBV6-5
CASSLQGAGVSPLHF
>17|TRBJ1-6|TRBV4-1
CASSQEDYTRGNSPLHF
>17|TRBJ1-3|TRBV3-1/TRBV3-2
CASSQAGPLTGGNTIYF
>12|TRBJ2-7|TRBV23-1
CASSHRSYEQYF
>11|TRBJ1-2|TRBV2
CASSEADGYTF
>13|TRBJ1-5|TRBV6-5
CASSPQGSQPQHF
>14|TRBJ1-5|TRBV7-2
CASSLGRNGQPQHF
>15|TRBJ2-3|TRBV6-4
CASSPGTVLTDTQYF
>16|TRBJ1-6|TRBV5-1
CASSLGMRTNNSPLHF
>17|TRBJ2-3|TRBV4-3
CASSQGLARVGTDTQYF
>15|TRBJ2-6|TRBV6-5
CASRVGGSGANVLTF
>16|TRBJ1-4|TRBV18
CASSARQGTTNEKLFF
>12|TRBJ2-1|TRBV7-2
CASSPYGNEQFF
>15|TRBJ2-7|TRBV5-1
CASSPRGDGSYEQYF
>14|TRBJ2-5|TRBV2
CASRRLALQETQYF